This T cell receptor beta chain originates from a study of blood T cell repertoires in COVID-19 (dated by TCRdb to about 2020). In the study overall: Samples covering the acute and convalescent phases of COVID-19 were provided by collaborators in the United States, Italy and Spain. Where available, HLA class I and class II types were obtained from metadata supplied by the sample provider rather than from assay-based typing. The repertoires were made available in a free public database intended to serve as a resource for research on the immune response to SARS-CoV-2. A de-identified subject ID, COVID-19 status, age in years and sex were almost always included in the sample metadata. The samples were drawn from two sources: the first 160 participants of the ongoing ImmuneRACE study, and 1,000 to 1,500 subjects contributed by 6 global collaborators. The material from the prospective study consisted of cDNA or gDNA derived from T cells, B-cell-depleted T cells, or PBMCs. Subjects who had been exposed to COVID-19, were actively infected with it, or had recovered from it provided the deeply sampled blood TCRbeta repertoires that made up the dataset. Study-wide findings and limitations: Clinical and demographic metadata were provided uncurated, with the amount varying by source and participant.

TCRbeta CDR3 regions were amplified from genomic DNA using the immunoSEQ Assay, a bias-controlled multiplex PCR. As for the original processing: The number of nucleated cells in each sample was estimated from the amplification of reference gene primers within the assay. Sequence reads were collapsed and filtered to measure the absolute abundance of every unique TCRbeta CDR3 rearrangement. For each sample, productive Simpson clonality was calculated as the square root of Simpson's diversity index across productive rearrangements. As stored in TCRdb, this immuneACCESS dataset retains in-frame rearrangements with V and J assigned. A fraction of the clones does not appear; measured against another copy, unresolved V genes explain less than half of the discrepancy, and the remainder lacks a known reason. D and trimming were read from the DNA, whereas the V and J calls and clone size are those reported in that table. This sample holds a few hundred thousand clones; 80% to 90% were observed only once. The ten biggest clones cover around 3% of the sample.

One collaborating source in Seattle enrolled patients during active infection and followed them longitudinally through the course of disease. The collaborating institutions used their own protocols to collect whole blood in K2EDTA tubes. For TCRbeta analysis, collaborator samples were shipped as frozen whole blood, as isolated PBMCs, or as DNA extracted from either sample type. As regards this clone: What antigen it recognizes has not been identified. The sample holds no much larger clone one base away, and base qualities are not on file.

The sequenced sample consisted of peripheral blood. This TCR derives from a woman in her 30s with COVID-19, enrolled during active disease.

The CDR3 region reads CASSQAPPGRSSYEQYF. DNA sequence: TGTGCCAGCAGCCAAGCCCCGCCTGGCAGATCGTCCTACGAGCAGTACTTC. The chain was built from TRBV3-1 (or the pseudogene TRBV3-2) and TRBJ2-7; no D gene is confidently identified. From cysteine to phenylalanine, the CDR3 is 17 amino acids long. Only the CDR3 portion is preserved as DNA: 51 bases, with reading frame beginning at the first base. The germline V gene (reference sequence) supplies CDR1 LGHDT and CDR2 YNNKEL. Trimming takes 1 base from V and 1 base from J, and the germline ends sit 17 bases apart.